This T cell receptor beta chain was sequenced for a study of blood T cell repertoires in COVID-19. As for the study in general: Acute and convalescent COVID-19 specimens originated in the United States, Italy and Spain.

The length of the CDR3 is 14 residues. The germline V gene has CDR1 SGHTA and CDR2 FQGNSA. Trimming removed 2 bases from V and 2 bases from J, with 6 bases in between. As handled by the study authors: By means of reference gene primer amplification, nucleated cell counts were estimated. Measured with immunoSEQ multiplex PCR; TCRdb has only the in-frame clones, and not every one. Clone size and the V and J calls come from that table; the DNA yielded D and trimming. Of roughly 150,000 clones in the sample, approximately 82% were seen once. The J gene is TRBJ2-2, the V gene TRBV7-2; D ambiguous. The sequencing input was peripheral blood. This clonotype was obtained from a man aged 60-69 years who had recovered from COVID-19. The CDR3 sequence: CASSLNINTGELFF. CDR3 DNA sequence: TGTGCCAGCAGCTTAAACATCAACACCGGGGAGCTGTTTTTT. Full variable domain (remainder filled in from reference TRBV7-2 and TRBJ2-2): GAGVSQSPSNKVTEKGKDVELRCDPISGHTALYWYRQSLGQGLEFLIYFQGNSAPDKSGLPSDRFSAERTGGSVSTLTIQRTQQEDSAVYLCASSLNINTGELFFGEGSRLTVL.